These T cell receptor beta chains were read from a single sample in a study of T cells in Graves' hyperthyroidism and ophthalmopathy. TCRdb passed the multiplex PCR reads through MiXCR, listing each CDR3 protein once. The sample shows fewer than 550,000 distinct CDR3 sequences, around 22% of them seen only once. Material: blood. The receptors stem from a woman in her 30s with Graves' ophthalmopathy. CDR3s include the opening cysteine and the closing phenylalanine or tryptophan. The D gene is left open where the match is weak. Part of the rows lack a size; the others show once, few, many or a class for expanded clones.

TRBJ2-7 | TRBD1 | TRBV6-1 | many | TGTGCCAGCAGGGACAGGTACGAGCAGTACTTC | CASRDRYEQYF
TRBJ1-3 | NA | TRBV7-9 | few | TGTGCCAGCGACGGGGGTTACTCTGGAAACACCATATATTTT | CASDGGYSGNTIYF
TRBJ1-1 | NA | TRBV7-2 | many | TGTGCCAGCAGCTTAGTAGCACCTGAAGCTTTCTTT | CASSLVAPEAFF
TRBJ2-7 | NA | TRBV7-2 | many | TGTGCCAGCAGCTTAAATGGCTCGCCGTGTCTCGAGCAGTACTTC | CASSLNGSPCLEQYF
TRBJ2-5 | NA | TRBV6-1 | many | TGTGCCAGCAGTGGACGGTACCAAGAGACCCAGTACTTC | CASSGRYQETQYF
TRBJ2-5 | TRBD1 | TRBV19 | many | TGTGCCAGTAGTATAGTTCAGGGGGCGTCGGAGACCCAGTACTTC | CASSIVQGASETQYF
TRBJ2-7 | NA | TRBV30 | NA | TGTGCCTGGAGTGTAGGGTTACGGGGAGGCGAGCAGTACTTC | CAWSVGLRGGEQYF
TRBJ2-2 | NA | TRBV10-3 | few | TGTGCCATCAGTACCGTCCCCGGCGGTGGGGAGCTGTTTTTT | CAISTVPGGGELFF
TRBJ2-5 | TRBD2 | TRBV9 | few | TGTGCCAGCAGCGCCGGGACTAGCGACGGGGCCCAGTACTTC | CASSAGTSDGAQYF
TRBJ1-5 | NA | TRBV2 | many | TGTGCCAGCAGTGAGGACCAGAGCAATCAGCCCCAGCATTTT | CASSEDQSNQPQHF
TRBJ2-5 | NA | TRBV11-2 | many | TGTGCCAGCAGGGGGGGGGCAGGACTGGAGACCCAGTACTTC | CASRGGAGLETQYF
TRBJ1-1 | TRBD1 | TRBV5-6 | NA | TGTGCCAGCAGCTACGACAGGGCCACTAAGAACACTGAAGCTTTCTTT | CASSYDRATKNTEAFF
TRBJ1-2 | NA | TRBV29-1 | many | TGCAGCGTGGTTTGGCAGGGAAGGTATGGCTACACCTTC | CSVVWQGRYGYTF
TRBJ1-2 | TRBD1 | TRBV19 | few | TGTGCCAGTAGTGTCAGGGGGAACTATGGCTACACCTTC | CASSVRGNYGYTF
TRBJ2-7 | NA | TRBV7-8 | few | TGTGCCAGCAGCATGTTAGGGAACGAGCAGTACTTC | CASSMLGNEQYF
TRBJ2-5 | NA | TRBV7-8 | many | TGTGCCAGCAGCTTAGTCCAGGGGGAGACCCAGTACTTC | CASSLVQGETQYF
TRBJ1-1 | NA | TRBV7-6 | many | TGTGCCAGCAGCTTAGGTTTTCAGAACACTGAAGCTTTCTTT | CASSLGFQNTEAFF
TRBJ2-7 | NA | TRBV6-4 | many | TGTGCCACCCCCCGAGACAGCCACTACGAGCAGTACTTC | CATPRDSHYEQYF
TRBJ2-7 | NA | TRBV6-1 | NA | TGTGCCAGCAGTCCGGTGGGGGGAGAGCCCTACGAGCAGTACTTC | CASSPVGGEPYEQYF
TRBJ2-5 | NA | TRBV12-5 | NA | TGTGCTAGTGGTTCTGGAGGGCCGCGAGAGACCCAGTACTTC | CASGSGGPRETQYF
TRBJ2-7 | NA | TRBV6-5 | few | TGTGCCAGCAGTTACTTACAGGGAGAGTCCTACGAGCAGTACTTC | CASSYLQGESYEQYF
TRBJ1-2 | NA | TRBV10-3 | NA | TGTGCCATCCAGGGGCAGTATCATGGCTACACCTTC | CAIQGQYHGYTF
TRBJ2-5 | TRBD2 | TRBV20-1 | NA | TGCAGTGCTCAACTAGCGGGAGAAGAGACCCAGTACTTC | CSAQLAGEETQYF
TRBJ2-2 | NA | TRBV6-1 | many | TGTGCCAGCAGTGAAGGGCAGGGTCGCACCGGGGAGCTGTTTTTT | CASSEGQGRTGELFF
TRBJ1-1 | NA | TRBV5-1 | many | TGCGCCAGCAGCCCGGGACTTCAGGACACTGAAGCTTTCTTT | CASSPGLQDTEAFF
TRBJ2-7 | NA | TRBV12-3/TRBV12-4 | NA | TGTGCCAGCAGTCCGACAGGTTTGTTGTACGAGCAGTACTTC | CASSPTGLLYEQYF
TRBJ2-7 | NA | TRBV5-5 | many | TGTGCCAGCAGCTTGGGGACCATAGGAGAGCAGTACTTC | CASSLGTIGEQYF
TRBJ2-5 | NA | TRBV6-1 | many | TGTGCCAGCAGTGAACGAGGCCAAGAGACCCAGTACTTC | CASSERGQETQYF
TRBJ2-7 | TRBD1 | TRBV6-2/TRBV6-3 | many | TGTGCCAGCAGTTATGGGGACAGCACCTACGAGCAGTACTTC | CASSYGDSTYEQYF
TRBJ1-3 | NA | TRBV6-2/TRBV6-3 | few | TGTGCCTCTCATACCCCGTCCCCCCCATCTGGGTCTGGAAACACCATATATTTT | CASHTPSPPSGSGNTIYF
TRBJ1-5 | NA | TRBV6-1 | many | TGTGCCAGCAGGCCCCATTCGGGGTTGAATAGCAATCAGCCCCAGCATTTT | CASRPHSGLNSNQPQHF
TRBJ1-5 | TRBD1 | TRBV6-5 | many | TGTGCCAGCAGTAACAGGGGAGAACAGCCCCAGCATTTT | CASSNRGEQPQHF
TRBJ1-5 | NA | TRBV10-3 | many | TGTGCCATCAGTGATTTCCCGTATAGCAATCAGCCCCAGCATTTT | CAISDFPYSNQPQHF
TRBJ2-7 | NA | TRBV29-1 | many | TGCAGCGTTGAAGATGGGCGGGACGGTCGCTACGAGCAGTACTTC | CSVEDGRDGRYEQYF
TRBJ2-7 | NA | TRBV6-1 | many | TGTGCCAGCAGTGAAGCGCGTGGGGGCGTCTGGTACTTC | CASSEARGGVWYF
TRBJ2-5 | NA | TRBV28 | NA | TGTGCCAGCAGTCTTTCGGGGGCAGGAGCGTACCAAGAGACCCAGTACTTC | CASSLSGAGAYQETQYF
TRBJ1-1 | NA | TRBV29-1 | many | TGCAGCTCCGGGCCAGGAGCTGAAGCTTTCTTT | CSSGPGAEAFF
TRBJ1-1 | NA | TRBV19 | many | TGTGCCAGTAGGAACAGCAGGAACACTGAAGCTTTCTTT | CASRNSRNTEAFF
TRBJ2-5 | NA | TRBV6-1 | many | TGTGCCAGCAGTGAAAGCGGCGTAGCTCAAGGGACCCAGTACTTC | CASSESGVAQGTQYF
TRBJ1-1 | NA | TRBV6-1 | many | TGTGCCAGCAGTGAAGCCGGAGGGATCACTGAAGCTTTCTTT | CASSEAGGITEAFF
TRBJ2-1 | TRBD2 | TRBV11-2 | NA | TGTGCCAGCAGCCCGGGGGGGGGCCGGGACAATGAGCAGTTCTTC | CASSPGGGRDNEQFF
TRBJ1-1 | NA | TRBV25-1 | NA | TGTGCCAGCAGACCCGCGGGGGGTTGGACCACTGAAGCTTTCTTT | CASRPAGGWTTEAFF
TRBJ1-5 | TRBD1 | TRBV11-2 | NA | TGTGCCAGCAGCTTAATTGGGACAGAACTAAATCAGCCCCAGCATTTT | CASSLIGTELNQPQHF
TRBJ2-5 | NA | TRBV27 | many | TGTGCCAGCAGCAAAACTCAAGAGACCCAGTACTTC | CASSKTQETQYF
TRBJ1-1 | TRBD1 | TRBV4-1 | NA | TGCGCCAGCAGCAGGACGACAGGGGAGACTGAAGCTTTCTTT | CASSRTTGETEAFF
TRBJ2-7 | NA | TRBV3-1 | NA | TGTGCCAGCAGCCAAGGAGGGCTAATGGGCGAGCAGTACTTC | CASSQGGLMGEQYF
TRBJ2-7 | NA | TRBV28 | many | TGTGCCAGCATCGGGAACTACGAGCAGTACTTC | CASIGNYEQYF
TRBJ1-2 | TRBD1 | TRBV5-1 | many | TGCGCCAGCAGCTTGGAGGGGGCCGCTGGCTACACCTTC | CASSLEGAAGYTF
TRBJ1-2 | NA | TRBV12-3/TRBV12-4 | many | TGTGCCAGCAGTTTAGCGCCTGGTGGCTACACCTTC | CASSLAPGGYTF
TRBJ1-2 | NA | TRBV20-1 | few | TGCAGTGCTAATGGCGGTTGGGCGGGGGGATATGGCTACACCTTC | CSANGGWAGGYGYTF
TRBJ1-5 | NA | TRBV4-1 | many | TGCGCCAGCAGCCAAGAACTGATCGGTAAGGCTAATCAGCCCCAGCATTTT | CASSQELIGKANQPQHF
TRBJ2-5 | NA | TRBV28 | NA | TGTGCCACCGTGGCACTTTCGTTACAAGAGACCCAGTACTTC | CATVALSLQETQYF
TRBJ2-7 | NA | TRBV15 | NA | TGTGCCACCGGCAATCCGAACTCCTACGAGCAGTACTTC | CATGNPNSYEQYF
TRBJ2-4 | NA | TRBV12-3/TRBV12-4 | many | TGTGCCAGCAGTTTTGGGCCAGGGTGGGCCAAAAACATTCAGTACTTC | CASSFGPGWAKNIQYF
TRBJ2-7 | TRBD1 | TRBV12-3/TRBV12-4 | NA | TGTGCCAGCAGTTTAGCGCCGGGACAGGGCTCCTACGAGCAGTACTTC | CASSLAPGQGSYEQYF
TRBJ2-7 | TRBD1 | TRBV28 | NA | TGTGCCAGCAGTTGGGCCGGACAGGGGGCCCACGAGCAGTACTTC | CASSWAGQGAHEQYF
TRBJ1-1 | NA | TRBV9 | many | TGTGCCAGCAGCGTAGTCGAGCGATTGAACACTGAAGCTTTCTTT | CASSVVERLNTEAFF
TRBJ1-5 | NA | TRBV6-2/TRBV6-3 | many | TGTGCCAGCAGTTACAGCGGTCAGCCCCAGCATTTT | CASSYSGQPQHF
TRBJ2-7 | NA | TRBV29-1 | many | TGCAGCGTTGAAGATCATGGGACGGAACAATACGAGCAGTACTTC | CSVEDHGTEQYEQYF